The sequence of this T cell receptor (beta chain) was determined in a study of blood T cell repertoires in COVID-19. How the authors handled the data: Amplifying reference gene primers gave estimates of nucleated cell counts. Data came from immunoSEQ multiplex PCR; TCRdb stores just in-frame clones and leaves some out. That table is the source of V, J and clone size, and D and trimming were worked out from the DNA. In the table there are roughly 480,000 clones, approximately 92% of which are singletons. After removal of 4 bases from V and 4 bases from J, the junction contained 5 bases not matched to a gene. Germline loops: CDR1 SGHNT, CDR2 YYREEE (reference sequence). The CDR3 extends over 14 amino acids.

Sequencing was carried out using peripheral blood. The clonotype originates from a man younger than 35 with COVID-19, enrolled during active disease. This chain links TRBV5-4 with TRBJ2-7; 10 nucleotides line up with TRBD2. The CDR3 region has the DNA TGTGCCAGCAGCCCAGCGGGAGGGCCTTACGAGCAGTACTTC. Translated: CASSPAGGPYEQYF.